The 29 T cell receptor beta chains below come from one sample, sequenced in a study of T-cell memory formation after mild COVID-19. TCRdb used MiXCR to reprocess the 5' RACE reads, holding one entry per CDR3 protein. Found here are 550,000 to 650,000 distinct CDR3 sequences, roughly 17% of them singletons; the top ten hold about 7.4%. The sequencing sample was made of PBMCs or a T cell subset sorted from them (not recorded which). The receptors were sampled from an adult woman who had mild COVID-19 (a few samples of this study predate the infection). Cell type and time point are not known.

The J gene is TRBJ2-1, the V gene TRBV5-1, with 9 bases identical to TRBD2. V shed 4 bases, J shed 5 bases, and the junction held 10 bases outside the gene matches. This CDR3 has 16 residues. Germline V gives CDR1 SGHRS, CDR2 YFSETQ. The CDR3 DNA follows: TGCGCCAGCAGCGGGGCTAGCGGGATTGGGGACAATGAGCAGTTCTTC. Amino acid sequence: CASSGASGIGDNEQFF. The full variable domain, its missing parts supplied by reference TRBV5-1 and TRBJ2-1, is KAGVTQTPRYLIKTRGQQVTLSCSPISGHRSVSWYQQTPGQGLQFLFEYFSETQRNKGNFPGRFSGRQFSNSRSEMNVSTLELGDSALYLCASSGASGIGDNEQFFGPGTRLTVL.

The V call is TRBV6-2 or TRBV6-3, the J call TRBJ1-1; TRBD1 is a possible D gene (5 bases). V was shortened by 0 bases and J by 6 bases, with 5 bases between the two germline ends. The CDR3 is made up of 12 amino acids. The germline V gene encodes CDR1 MNHEY and CDR2 SVGEGT. CDR3 loop: CASSYSTAEAFF. The CDR3 DNA reads TGTGCCAGCAGTTACTCGACAGCTGAAGCTTTCTTT.

The rearrangement uses TRBV10-3 and TRBJ2-7; 7 bases fit TRBD1. Germline V CDR1 and CDR2: ENHRY, SYGVKD. This CDR3 region has 17 residues. Losses at the gene ends were 3 bases for V and 0 bases for J; bases not matched to a gene: 11. CDR3 sequence reads: CAISDPTGALSSYEQYF. In nucleotides, the CDR3 is TGTGCCATCAGTGACCCAACAGGGGCGCTTAGCTCCTACGAGCAGTACTTC.

This clonotype was seen a single time. This chain uses TRBV7-9 with TRBJ2-1; 7 bases line up with TRBD2. V gave up 5 bases and J gave up 5 bases; unmatched junction bases: 12. CDR1 is SEHNR and CDR2 is FQNEAQ in the germline V gene (reference sequence). This CDR3 region has 16 residues. The CDR3 region is CASSLERGGADNEQFF. CDR3 nucleotides: TGTGCCAGCAGCCTCGAGCGGGGAGGGGCGGACAATGAGCAGTTCTTC.

V gene TRBV7-2 combines with J gene TRBJ1-3; 7 positions agree with TRBD1. V trimming: 4 bases; J trimming: 0 bases; junction bases outside the gene matches: 3. CDR1 and CDR2 from the germline V gene are SGHTA and FQGNSA. The CDR3 is made up of 15 amino acids. The CDR3 bases are TGTGCCAGCAGCTCGGGACAGCTCTCTGGAAACACCATATATTTT. Amino acids: CASSSGQLSGNTIYF. Full variable domain (outside the CDR3, taken from reference TRBV7-2 and TRBJ1-3): GAGVSQSPSNKVTEKGKDVELRCDPISGHTALYWYRQSLGQGLEFLIYFQGNSAPDKSGLPSDRFSAERTGGSVSTLTIQRTQQEDSAVYLCASSSGQLSGNTIYFGEGSWLTVV.

The chain combines TRBV10-3 with TRBJ2-5; 9 bases fit TRBD2. The V and J ends lost 2 bases and 2 bases, in that order; junction bases with no gene match: 6. Per germline, CDR1 ENHRY and CDR2 SYGVKD. The CDR3 sequence is 16 residues long. The CDR3 spells CAISEGLAGIQETQYF. The DNA for the CDR3 is TGTGCCATCAGTGAGGGGCTAGCGGGAATTCAAGAGACCCAGTACTTC.

This clonotype has just a few counts. V is TRBV5-4 and J is TRBJ1-2, with TRBD1 as a possible D gene (6 bases). CDR1 and CDR2 from the germline V gene are SGHNT and YYREEE (reference sequence). This CDR3 spans 12 amino acids. Trimming shortened V by 4 bases and J by 10 bases, and 14 bases separated the two germline ends. The CDR3 DNA reads as TGTGCCAGCAGCCCCAGGGGTCGGGTCTACACCTTC. Protein: CASSPRGRVYTF.

This clonotype appeared many times. The genes are TRBV29-1 and TRBJ2-5; TRBD2 might be the D (7 bases). Trimming removed 4 bases at V and 2 bases at J, with 14 bases between. The CDR3 is 14 amino acids. CDR1 and CDR2 from the germline V gene are SQVTM and ANQGSEA. CDR3 coding DNA: TGCAGCGTTGGTCTAAGGGGGGGACAAGAGACCCAGTACTTC. Protein product: CSVGLRGGQETQYF.

Only a few counts were recorded for this clonotype. The rearrangement joins TRBV10-3 to TRBJ2-7; a possible D gene is TRBD1 (6 bases). The CDR3 loop spans 14 amino acids. The V end was cut by 8 bases, the J end by 2 bases, with 16 bases between. Germline V gene data show CDR1 as ENHRY and CDR2 as SYGVKD. CDR3 bases: TGTGCCATCCGAAGGTCCGGGACAACCTACGAGCAGTACTTC. Protein sequence: CAIRRSGTTYEQYF.

This clonotype was seen only a few times. The gene calls are TRBV20-1 and TRBJ2-5; the match to TRBD2 covers 9 bases. V trimming: 6 bases; J trimming: 3 bases; junction bases outside the gene matches: 2. CDR1 is DFQATT, CDR2 SNEGSKA, per germline (reference sequence). This CDR3 has 12 residues. The CDR3 sequence is CSARTSEETQYF. The CDR3 coding sequence is TGCAGTGCCAGGACTAGCGAAGAGACCCAGTACTTC.

The chain employs TRBV29-1 and TRBJ2-3; D is uncertain. The CDR3 loop spans 15 amino acids. The germline gives CDR1 SQVTM, CDR2 ANQGSEA. The V end lost 0 bases, the J end lost 0 bases, and 10 bases lay between the germline ends. The CDR3 is CSVEDSPTSTDTQYF. The CDR3 DNA sequence: TGCAGCGTTGAAGATTCACCCACTAGCACAGATACGCAGTATTTT.

The chain uses TRBV4-2 and TRBJ2-3; the D is unclear. Germline V lookup: CDR1 LGHNA, CDR2 YNFKEQ. The CDR3 totals 14 residues. V dropped 2 bases and J dropped 2 bases, with 8 bases sitting between them. The CDR3 is CASSQLVNTDTQYF. As DNA, the CDR3 is TGTGCCAGCAGCCAATTGGTGAACACAGATACGCAGTATTTT.

This clonotype was seen a few times. The rearrangement uses TRBV6-5 and TRBJ2-1, with TRBD1 identical over 9 bases. CDR3 size: 15 residues. CDR1 MNHEY and CDR2 SVGAGI come from the germline V gene. J gave up 4 bases and V 5 bases, and 6 bases lay outside the gene matches. CDR3 sequence (DNA): TGTGCCAGCAGTGCCTCCGGGACAGGGTACAATGAGCAGTTCTTC. Translating it yields CASSASGTGYNEQFF.

This clonotype was counted between two and nine times. The V call is TRBV12-3 or TRBV12-4, the J call TRBJ2-7; D not resolved. The V end lost 2 bases, the J end lost 7 bases, and 9 bases lay between the germline ends. The CDR3 consists of 12 residues. DNA for the CDR3: TGTGCCAGCAGTTTATTTGGGGTGGAGCAGTACTTC. Protein sequence: CASSLFGVEQYF.

This chain connects TRBV20-1 to TRBJ1-1, with D unresolved. Trimming pared 3 bases from V and 6 bases from J, leaving 20 bases between. CDR1 and CDR2 (germline): DFQATT, SNEGSKA (reference sequence). This CDR3 has 15 amino acids. CDR3 sequence: CSASGVNRGIPEAFF. CDR3 sequence (DNA): TGCAGTGCTAGCGGAGTGAACCGTGGGATCCCTGAAGCTTTCTTT.

There are a few counts of this clonotype. The V and J genes are TRBV3-1 and TRBJ1-2; D remains ambiguous. Trimming pared 2 bases from V and 6 bases from J, leaving 22 bases between. This CDR3 contains 17 residues. The germline gives CDR1 LGHDT, CDR2 YNNKEL (reference sequence). CDR3 sequence (DNA): TGTGCCAGCAGCCAAATAGGAGGACCTTTGAATAAGAATGGCTACACCTTC. This codes for CASSQIGGPLNKNGYTF.

This clonotype has just a few counts. This chain's CDR3 is CASRQRTGDGAGELFF. The DNA for the CDR3 is TGTGCCAGCAGACAAAGGACAGGGGATGGGGCCGGGGAGCTGTTTTTT. This chain links TRBV12-3 or TRBV12-4 with TRBJ2-2; 9 nucleotides agree with TRBD1. The CDR3 extends over 16 amino acids. V trimming: 6 bases; J trimming: 6 bases; junction bases outside the gene matches: 11.

This clonotype was counted between two and nine times. This sequence joins TRBV7-3 and TRBJ2-2, with TRBD2 matching over 16 bases. The V segment lost 5 bases and the J segment 6 bases; nucleotides outside the gene matches: 6. The germline V gene has CDR1 SGHTA and CDR2 FQGTGA. The CDR3 has 17 residues. CDR3 sequence: CASSQGLAGGPAGELFF. CDR3 coding DNA: TGTGCCAGCAGCCAGGGACTAGCGGGGGGGCCGGCCGGGGAGCTGTTTTTT.

V gene TRBV12-3 or TRBV12-4 combines with J gene TRBJ2-5, with D perhaps being TRBD1 or TRBD2 (5 bases each). CDR3 length: 15 amino acids. Trimming stripped 4 bases from V and 5 bases from J, with 17 bases between. The DNA for the CDR3 is TGTGCCAGCAGTTCTGACCCTAGGGGCGGGGAGACCCAGTACTTC. Amino acids: CASSSDPRGGETQYF.

This clonotype was seen more than once but under ten times. The chain couples TRBV12-3 or TRBV12-4 to TRBJ2-7; D is perhaps TRBD1 (5 bases). Trimming took 5 bases from V and 2 from J, leaving 13 bases between them. The CDR3 has 14 amino acids. CDR3 protein: CASSIHRIAYEQYF. For the CDR3, the DNA is TGTGCCAGCAGTATCCACAGGATCGCCTACGAGCAGTACTTC.

The chain has TRBV28 and TRBJ1-2; 12 bases map to TRBD1. The CDR3 sequence is 14 residues long. V was clipped by 3 bases and J by 7 bases; unmatched bases: 3. Germline lookup yields CDR1 MDHEN and CDR2 SYDVKM. For the CDR3, the DNA is TGTGCCAGCAGTTTGGGACAGGGGGCTTTTGGCTACACCTTC. Amino acids: CASSLGQGAFGYTF.

This clonotype has more than one count but fewer than ten. The chain employs TRBV12-3 or TRBV12-4 and TRBJ2-5; unclear D gene. The CDR3 sequence is 13 residues long. The V gene lost 8 bases and the J gene lost 0 bases, with 10 bases spanning the gap. CDR3 DNA sequence: TGTGCCAGCCTTCGGGCGGACCAAGAGACCCAGTACTTC. Encoded protein: CASLRADQETQYF.

This clonotype was picked up a small number of times. The V and J genes are TRBV7-9 and TRBJ2-1; tentatively, D is TRBD1 (6 bases). The CDR3 consists of 14 residues. The V end was cut by 1 base, the J end by 9 bases, with 13 bases between. Germline assignment: CDR1 SEHNR and CDR2 FQNEAQ (reference sequence). As DNA, the CDR3 is TGTGCCAGCAGCTTAGAGCAGGGGCTGACTGAGCAGTTCTTC. Protein sequence: CASSLEQGLTEQFF.

The J gene is TRBJ2-7, the V gene TRBV7-3, with 10 bases identical to TRBD1. The CDR3 has 14 residues. The J segment lost 7 bases and the V segment lost 4 bases, leaving 7 bases of the junction unmatched. CDR1 is SGHTA, CDR2 FQGTGA, per germline. The CDR3 DNA sequence: TGTGCCAGCAGCTCCCCGACAGGGGGCCGGGAGCAGTACTTC. It yields the protein CASSSPTGGREQYF. The full variable domain, completed using reference TRBV7-3 and TRBJ2-7, is GAGVSQTPSNKVTEKGKYVELRCDPISGHTALYWYRQSLGQGPEFLIYFQGTGAADDSGLPNDRFFAVRPEGSVSTLKIQRTERGDSAVYLCASSSPTGGREQYFGPGTRLTVT.

This clonotype was detected a few times. The chain employs TRBV5-6 and TRBJ2-2, with 9 bases matching TRBD1. The germline CDR1 and CDR2 sequences are SGHDT and YYEEEE. The CDR3 spans 15 residues. The J segment lost 5 bases and the V segment lost 7 bases, leaving 9 bases of the junction unmatched. The DNA for the CDR3 is TGTGCCAGCGGATTACAGGGGGCGTGGACCGGGGAGCTGTTTTTT. Translating it yields CASGLQGAWTGELFF.

The V and J genes are TRBV18 and TRBJ2-1; TRBD1 aligns across 8 bases. V dropped 4 bases and J dropped 6; count of bases not matched to a gene: 11. Germline CDR1 is KGHSH and CDR2 is LQKENI. This CDR3 has 16 residues. The CDR3 sequence is CASSLQTRGLGNEQFF. CDR3 nucleotides: TGTGCCAGCTCACTACAAACCAGGGGGCTCGGCAATGAGCAGTTCTTC.

The V and J genes are TRBV14 and TRBJ2-7; D is possibly TRBD1 (6 bases). Germline V gene lookup returns CDR1 SGHDN and CDR2 FVKESK. The CDR3 consists of 15 residues. V lost 0 bases to trimming and J lost 3 bases, with 12 bases between them. The CDR3 spells CASSQDLTGYYEQYF. In nucleotides, the CDR3 is TGTGCCAGCAGCCAAGATCTCACAGGGTACTACGAGCAGTACTTC.

The rearrangement joins TRBV30 to TRBJ2-1; TRBD1 agrees at 7 bases. In germline, CDR1 is GTSNPN, CDR2 SVGIG (reference sequence). The CDR3 has 15 amino acids. With 2 bases clipped from V and 7 bases from J, the junction kept 11 bases outside the gene matches. CDR3 sequence (DNA): TGTGCCTGGAGTCTACCGGGACAGAATCTAAATGAGCAGTTCTTC. It specifies CAWSLPGQNLNEQFF. The full variable domain, rest sourced from reference TRBV30 and TRBJ2-1, is SQTIHQWPATLVQPVGSPLSLECTVEGTSNPNLYWYRQAAGRGLQLLFYSVGIGQISSEVPQNLSASRPQDRQFILSSKKLLLSDSGFYLCAWSLPGQNLNEQFFGPGTRLTVL.

The V call is TRBV27, the J call TRBJ1-2; D gene uncertain. V lost 3 bases, J lost 8 bases, and 13 bases lay in between. The CDR3 length is 13 residues. Germline V gene sequence: CDR1 MNHEY, CDR2 SMNVEV (reference sequence). Written as DNA, the CDR3 is TGTGCCAGCAGTTTTTCTCCCGGGTTGGGCTACACCTTC. Translated: CASSFSPGLGYTF.